This T cell receptor beta chain was captured by sequencing in a study of T cell responses to AZD1222 COVID-19 vaccine. With 4 bases removed from V and 8 bases from J, the gap between germline ends came to 20 bases. Germline CDR1 is GTSNPN and CDR2 is SVGIG (reference sequence). This CDR3 has 14 residues. About this clone: As yet, its antigen is unknown.

Study-level results: Regions 160-218 and 743-854 held dominance among vaccine-associated CD4 TCRs, which spanned spike.

The table came from immunoSEQ multiplex PCR; TCRdb's copy has only in-frame clones and leaves some out. The data hold fewer than 120,000 clones, with about 81% observed a single time. The TCR was taken from an adult in good health. The rearrangement joins TRBV30 to TRBJ1-2; D is perhaps TRBD1 (5 bases). The starting material was peripheral blood, obtained on day 0 of AZD1222 vaccination. The CDR3 sequence: CAWTTGTLPEGYTF. CDR3 in DNA: TGTGCCTGGACGACGGGGACTCTTCCCGAGGGCTACACCTTC.